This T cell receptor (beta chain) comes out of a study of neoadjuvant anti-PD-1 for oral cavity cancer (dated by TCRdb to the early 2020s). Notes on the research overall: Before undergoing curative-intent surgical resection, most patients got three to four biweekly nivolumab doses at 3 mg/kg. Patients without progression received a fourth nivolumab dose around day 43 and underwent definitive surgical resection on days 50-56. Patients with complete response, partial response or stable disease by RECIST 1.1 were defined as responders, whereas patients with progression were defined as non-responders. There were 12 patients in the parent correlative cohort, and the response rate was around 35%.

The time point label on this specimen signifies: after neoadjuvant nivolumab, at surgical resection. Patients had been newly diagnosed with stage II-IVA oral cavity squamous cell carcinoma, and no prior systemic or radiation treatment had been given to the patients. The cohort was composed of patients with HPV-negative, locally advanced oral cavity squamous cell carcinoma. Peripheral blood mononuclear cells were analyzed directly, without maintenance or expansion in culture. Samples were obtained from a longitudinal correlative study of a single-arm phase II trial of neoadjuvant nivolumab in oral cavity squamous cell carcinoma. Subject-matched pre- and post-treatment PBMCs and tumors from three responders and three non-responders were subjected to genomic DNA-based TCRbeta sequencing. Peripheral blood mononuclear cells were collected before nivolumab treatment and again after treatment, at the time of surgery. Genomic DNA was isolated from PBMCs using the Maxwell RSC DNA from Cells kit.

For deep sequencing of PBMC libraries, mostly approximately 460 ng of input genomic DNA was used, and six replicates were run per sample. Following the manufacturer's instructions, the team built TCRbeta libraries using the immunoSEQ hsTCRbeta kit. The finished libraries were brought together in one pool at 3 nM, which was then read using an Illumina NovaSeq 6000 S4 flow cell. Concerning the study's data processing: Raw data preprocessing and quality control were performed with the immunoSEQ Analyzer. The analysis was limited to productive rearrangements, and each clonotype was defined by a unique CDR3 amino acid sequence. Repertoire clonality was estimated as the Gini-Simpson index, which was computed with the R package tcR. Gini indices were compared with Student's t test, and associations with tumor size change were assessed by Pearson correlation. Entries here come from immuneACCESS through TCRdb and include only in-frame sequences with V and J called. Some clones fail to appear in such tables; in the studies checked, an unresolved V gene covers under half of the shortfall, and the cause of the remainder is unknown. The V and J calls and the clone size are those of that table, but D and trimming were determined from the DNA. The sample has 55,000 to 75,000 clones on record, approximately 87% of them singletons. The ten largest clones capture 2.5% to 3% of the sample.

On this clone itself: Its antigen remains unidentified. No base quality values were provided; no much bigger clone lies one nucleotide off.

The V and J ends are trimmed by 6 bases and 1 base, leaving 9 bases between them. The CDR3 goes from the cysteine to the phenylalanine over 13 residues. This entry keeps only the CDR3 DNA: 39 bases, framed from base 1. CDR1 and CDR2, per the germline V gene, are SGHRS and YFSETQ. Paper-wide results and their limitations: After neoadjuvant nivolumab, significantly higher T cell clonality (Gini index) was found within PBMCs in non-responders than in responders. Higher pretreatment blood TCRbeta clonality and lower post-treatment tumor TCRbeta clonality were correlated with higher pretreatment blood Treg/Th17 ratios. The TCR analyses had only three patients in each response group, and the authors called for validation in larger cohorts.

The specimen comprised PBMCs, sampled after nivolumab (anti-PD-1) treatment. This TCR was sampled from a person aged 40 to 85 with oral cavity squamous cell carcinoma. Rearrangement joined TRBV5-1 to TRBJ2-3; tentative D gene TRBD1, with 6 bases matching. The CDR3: CASTRQGTDTQYF. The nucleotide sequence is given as TGCGCCAGCACCCGACAGGGCACAGATACGCAGTATTTT.